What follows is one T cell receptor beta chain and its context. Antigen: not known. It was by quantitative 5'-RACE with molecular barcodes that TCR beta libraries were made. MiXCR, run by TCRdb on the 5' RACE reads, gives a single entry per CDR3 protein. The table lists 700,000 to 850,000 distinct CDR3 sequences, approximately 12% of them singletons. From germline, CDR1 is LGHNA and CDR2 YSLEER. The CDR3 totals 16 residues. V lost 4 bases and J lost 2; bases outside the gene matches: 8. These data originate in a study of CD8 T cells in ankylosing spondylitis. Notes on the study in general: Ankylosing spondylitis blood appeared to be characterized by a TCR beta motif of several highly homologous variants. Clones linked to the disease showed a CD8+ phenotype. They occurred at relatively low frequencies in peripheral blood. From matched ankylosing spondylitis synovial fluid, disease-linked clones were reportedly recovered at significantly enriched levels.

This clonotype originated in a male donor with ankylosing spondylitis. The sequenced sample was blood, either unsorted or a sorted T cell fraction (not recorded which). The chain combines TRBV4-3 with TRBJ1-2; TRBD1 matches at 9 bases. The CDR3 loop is CASSRGWDRVNYGYTF. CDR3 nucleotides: TGCGCCAGCAGCCGTGGGTGGGACAGGGTCAACTATGGCTACACCTTC.